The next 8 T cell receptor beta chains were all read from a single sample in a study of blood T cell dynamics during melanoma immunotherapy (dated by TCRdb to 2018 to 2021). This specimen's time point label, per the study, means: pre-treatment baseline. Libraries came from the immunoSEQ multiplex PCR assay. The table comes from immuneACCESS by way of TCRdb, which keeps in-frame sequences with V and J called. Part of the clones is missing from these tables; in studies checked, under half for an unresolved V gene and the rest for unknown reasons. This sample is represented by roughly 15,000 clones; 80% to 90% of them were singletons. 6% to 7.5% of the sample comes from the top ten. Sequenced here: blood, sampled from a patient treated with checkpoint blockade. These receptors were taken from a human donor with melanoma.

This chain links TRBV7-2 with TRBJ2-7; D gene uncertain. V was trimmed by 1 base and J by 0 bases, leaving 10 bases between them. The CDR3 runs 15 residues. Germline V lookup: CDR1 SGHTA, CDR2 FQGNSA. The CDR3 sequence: CASSLVADLSYEQYF. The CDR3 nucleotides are TGTGCCAGCAGCTTAGTGGCCGACCTCTCCTACGAGCAGTACTTC.

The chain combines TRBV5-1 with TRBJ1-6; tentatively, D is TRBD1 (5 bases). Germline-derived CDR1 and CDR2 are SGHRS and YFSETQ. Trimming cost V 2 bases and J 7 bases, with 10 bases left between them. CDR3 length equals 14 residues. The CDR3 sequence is CASSLQDANSPLHF. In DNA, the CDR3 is TGCGCCAGCAGCTTACAGGACGCGAATTCACCCCTCCACTTT.

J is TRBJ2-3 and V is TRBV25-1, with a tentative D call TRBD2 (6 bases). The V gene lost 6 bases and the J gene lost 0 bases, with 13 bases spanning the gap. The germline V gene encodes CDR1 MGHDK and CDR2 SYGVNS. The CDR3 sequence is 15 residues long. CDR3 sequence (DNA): TGTGCCAGCAGCCTAGGAGGGTCAAGCACAGATACGCAGTATTTT. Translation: CASSLGGSSTDTQYF.

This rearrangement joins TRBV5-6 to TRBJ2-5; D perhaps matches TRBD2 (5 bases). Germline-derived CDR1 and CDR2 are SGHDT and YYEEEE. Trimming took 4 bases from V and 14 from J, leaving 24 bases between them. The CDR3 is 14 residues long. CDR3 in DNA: TGTGCCAGCAGCCCTGGACTCAGACAATCGATATTTTACTTC. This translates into CASSPGLRQSIFYF.

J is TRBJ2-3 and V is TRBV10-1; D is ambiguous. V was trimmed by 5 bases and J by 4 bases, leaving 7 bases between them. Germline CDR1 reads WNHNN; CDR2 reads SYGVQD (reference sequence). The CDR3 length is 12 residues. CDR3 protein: CASSTRPDTQYF. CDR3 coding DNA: TGCGCCAGCAGTACACGGCCAGATACGCAGTATTTT.

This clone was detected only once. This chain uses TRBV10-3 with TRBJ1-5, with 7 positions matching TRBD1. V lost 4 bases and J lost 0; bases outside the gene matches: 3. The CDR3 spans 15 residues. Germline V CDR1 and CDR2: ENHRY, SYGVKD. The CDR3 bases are TGTGCCATCAGTGCCGGGACAGATAGCAATCAGCCCCAGCATTTT. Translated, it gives CAISAGTDSNQPQHF.

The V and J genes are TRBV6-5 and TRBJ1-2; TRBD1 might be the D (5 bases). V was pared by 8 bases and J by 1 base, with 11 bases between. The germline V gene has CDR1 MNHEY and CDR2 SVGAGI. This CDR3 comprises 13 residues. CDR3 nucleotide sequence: TGTGCCAGCGGACACGGATTTAACTATGGCTACACCTTC. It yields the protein CASGHGFNYGYTF.

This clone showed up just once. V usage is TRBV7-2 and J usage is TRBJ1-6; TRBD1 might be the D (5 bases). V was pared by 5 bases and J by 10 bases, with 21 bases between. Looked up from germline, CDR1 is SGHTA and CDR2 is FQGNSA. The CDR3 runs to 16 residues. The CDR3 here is CASSPQGTGSRSPLHF. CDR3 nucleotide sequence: TGTGCCAGCAGCCCTCAAGGGACTGGGAGTCGATCACCCCTCCACTTT.